Given below is one T cell receptor beta chain in context. The data derive from a study of blood T cell repertoires in COVID-19. Overall study: Both acute and convalescent COVID-19 samples were obtained from the United States, Italy and Spain.

The method was immunoSEQ multiplex PCR; TCRdb's version includes in-frame clones alone and lacks a portion of them. Of roughly 150,000 clones in the sample, 70% to 90% were seen once. The CDR3 runs 15 residues. The germline gives CDR1 LNHDA, CDR2 SQIVND (reference sequence). Germline trimming cut 6 bases from V and 7 bases from J; bases unmatched to any gene: 7. Participant ages covered about 18 to 100 years across 24 US areas. Assignment of participants to cohorts was predicated upon participant-reported clinical history. In Cohort 3, a recovered donor had either two negative PCRs, clearance, or symptom resolution.

This sequence originates from a woman in her forties who had recovered from COVID-19. The chain is built from TRBV19 and TRBJ2-2, with 11 bases identical to TRBD1. Sequencing was done on a sample of PBMCs or T cells enriched from blood (not recorded which). The CDR3 loop reads CASRGQGVTIGELFF. DNA for the CDR3: TGTGCCAGTAGGGGACAGGGGGTCACAATCGGGGAGCTGTTTTTT.